This entry lists 26 T cell receptor beta chains sequenced from one sample in a study of blood T cell repertoires in COVID-19. TCRdb's copy holds only in-frame clones and misses some; the assay was immunoSEQ multiplex PCR. The table lists approximately 140,000 clones, 70% to 90% of them singletons. The sequenced material came from peripheral blood. The source is a human donor in a cohort sampled during active COVID-19.

This rearrangement joins TRBV4-2 to TRBJ2-7; TRBD1 agrees at 11 bases. This CDR3 contains 13 residues. Per germline, CDR1 LGHNA and CDR2 YNFKEQ. The ends lost 4 bases at V and 7 bases at J; junction bases unmatched: 3. The CDR3 nucleotides are TGTGCCAGCAGCCCCGGGACAGGGGGTGAGCAGTACTTC. Its protein is CASSPGTGGEQYF.

The genes are TRBV4-2 and TRBJ1-5; 7 nucleotides line up with TRBD1. The V gene end was trimmed by 0 bases and the J gene end by 7 bases; junction bases not matched to a gene: 6. The CDR3 consists of 15 residues. Looked up from germline, CDR1 is LGHNA and CDR2 is YNFKEQ. For the CDR3, the DNA is TGTGCCAGCAGCCAAGAACGGGGACAGTACCAGCCCCAGCATTTT. Encoded protein: CASSQERGQYQPQHF.

This clone has a handful of counts. The chain's CDR3 is CAISIAGGYRETQYF. The CDR3 nucleotides are TGTGCCATCAGTATAGCGGGGGGGTACAGAGAGACGCAGTATTTT. This chain joins TRBV10-3 and TRBJ2-3, with 11 bases aligning to TRBD2. The CDR3 has 15 amino acids. V dropped 5 bases and J dropped 9; count of bases not matched to a gene: 10. CDR1 and CDR2 (germline): ENHRY, SYGVKD.

The chain has TRBV15 and TRBJ1-3; TRBD1 aligns across 8 bases. Trimming removed 3 bases from V and 0 bases from J; junction bases left unmatched: 4. The CDR3 is made up of 16 amino acids. CDR1 and CDR2 from the germline V gene are LNHNV and YYDKDF (reference sequence). CDR3 residues: CATSRDRAPSGNTIYF. DNA for the CDR3: TGTGCCACCAGCAGGGACAGGGCCCCCTCTGGAAACACCATATATTTT.

This chain joins TRBV5-4 and TRBJ1-5; D gene unclear. The V end was cut by 0 bases, the J end by 2 bases, with 6 bases between. Germline V gene data show CDR1 as SGHNT and CDR2 as YYREEE (reference sequence). The CDR3 spans 14 residues. The chain's CDR3 is CASSLGLGNQPQHF. The CDR3 DNA reads as TGTGCCAGCAGCTTGGGACTGGGCAATCAGCCCCAGCATTTT.

This rearrangement joins TRBV3-1 (or the pseudogene TRBV3-2) to TRBJ1-3; D is unclear. V was cut by 1 base and J by 0 bases, with 7 bases left in between. Germline V lookup: CDR1 LGHDT, CDR2 YNNKEL (reference sequence). The CDR3 is made up of 15 amino acids. In nucleotides, the CDR3 is TGTGCCAGCAGCCAAGGAACAGACTCTGGAAACACCATATATTTT. Its protein is CASSQGTDSGNTIYF.

This chain connects TRBV4-1 to TRBJ1-1, with D perhaps TRBD1 (5 bases). The CDR3 covers 15 residues. CDR1 MGHRA and CDR2 YSYEKL come from the germline V gene. Trimming cost V 0 bases and J 1 base, with 9 bases left between them. This CDR3 reads CASSQDPGANTEAFF. CDR3 in DNA: TGCGCCAGCAGCCAAGACCCTGGGGCGAACACTGAAGCTTTCTTT.

The rearrangement joins TRBV24-1 to TRBJ2-1; D not certain. V lost 4 bases to trimming and J lost 6 bases, with 6 bases between them. Per germline, CDR1 KGHDR and CDR2 SFDVKD. The CDR3 spans 12 residues. The CDR3 sequence: CATSDSGNEQFF. CDR3 sequence (DNA): TGTGCCACCAGTGACTCAGGCAATGAGCAGTTCTTC.

This sequence joins TRBV7-2 and TRBJ2-1; 7 nucleotides match TRBD1. The CDR3 length is 14 residues. The germline V gene has CDR1 SGHTA and CDR2 FQGNSA. Losses at the gene ends were 8 bases for V and 0 bases for J; bases not matched to a gene: 4. The CDR3 coding sequence is TGTGCCAGCCGCAGGGGGAGCTCCTACAATGAGCAGTTCTTC. It yields the protein CASRRGSSYNEQFF.

V and J are TRBV7-8 and TRBJ2-5; TRBD2 is a possible D gene (6 bases). Germline-derived CDR1 and CDR2 are SGHVS and FQNEAQ. CDR3 length equals 11 residues. Trimming left V 5 bases short and J 11 bases short, with 12 bases between. DNA for the CDR3: TGTGCCAGCAGCCCCTTGGAGGGTCAGTACTTC. As protein: CASSPLEGQYF.

The chain uses TRBV6-2 or TRBV6-3 and TRBJ1-2, with D possibly TRBD1 on 6 matching bases. The germline V gene encodes CDR1 MNHEY and CDR2 SVGEGT. This CDR3 region has 13 residues. V lost 4 bases and J 6 bases, leaving 12 bases between the germline ends. For the CDR3, the DNA is TGTGCCAGCAGTTCTGTCGGGACACATGGCTACACCTTC. It is translated as CASSSVGTHGYTF.

This chain connects TRBV7-2 to TRBJ2-7, with 7 positions matching TRBD1. The CDR3 sequence is 14 residues long. The germline V gene has CDR1 SGHTA and CDR2 FQGNSA. V trimming: 5 bases; J trimming: 2 bases; junction bases outside the gene matches: 6. DNA for the CDR3: TGTGCCAGCAGCCCCCGGACAGGAACCTACGAGCAGTACTTC. It encodes CASSPRTGTYEQYF.

The chain's CDR3 is CAIRPTGITGELFF. The DNA for the CDR3 is TGTGCCATCCGACCGACAGGGATCACCGGGGAGCTGTTTTTT. The V and J genes are TRBV10-3 and TRBJ2-2; 7 bases line up with TRBD1. With 8 bases clipped from V and 4 bases from J, the junction kept 7 bases outside the gene matches. This CDR3 is built from 14 residues. Germline CDR1 ENHRY, CDR2 SYGVKD.

The chain employs TRBV18 and TRBJ2-2; 8 bases fit TRBD1. In germline, CDR1 is KGHSH, CDR2 LQKENI. This CDR3 has 16 residues. The V segment lost 5 bases and the J segment 1 base; nucleotides outside the gene matches: 6. The CDR3 reads CASSSSGTGNTGELFF. DNA of the CDR3: TGTGCCAGCTCAAGCTCCGGGACAGGGAACACCGGGGAGCTGTTTTTT.

This rearrangement joins TRBV19 to TRBJ2-7; tentative D call: TRBD1 (5 bases). The CDR3 totals 13 residues. V lost 10 bases to trimming and J lost 0 bases, with 13 bases between them. The germline V gene has CDR1 LNHDA and CDR2 SQIVND (reference sequence). This chain's CDR3 is CATTATSSYEQYF. The CDR3 DNA sequence: TGTGCCACGACAGCGACGAGCTCCTACGAGCAGTACTTC. The full variable domain, its missing parts supplied by reference TRBV19 and TRBJ2-7, is DGGITQSPKYLFRKEGQNVTLSCEQNLNHDAMYWYRQDPGQGLRLIYYSQIVNDFQKGDIAEGYSVSREKKESFPLTVTSAQKNPTAFYLCATTATSSYEQYFGPGTRLTVT.

The chain uses TRBV18 and TRBJ1-1; 8 positions match TRBD1. CDR1 and CDR2 from the germline V gene are KGHSH and LQKENI. The CDR3 is made up of 13 amino acids. The V gene end was trimmed by 3 bases and the J gene end by 11 bases; junction bases not matched to a gene: 8. As DNA, the CDR3 is TGTGCCAGCTCACCGGGACAGGACCCCAGCGCTTTCTTT. It is translated as CASSPGQDPSAFF. Supplemented by reference TRBV18 and TRBJ1-1, the full variable domain reads NAGVMQNPRHLVRRRGQEARLRCSPMKGHSHVYWYRQLPEEGLKFMVYLQKENIIDESGMPKERFSAEFPKEGPSILRIQQVVRGDSAAYFCASSPGQDPSAFFGQGTRLTVV.

The rearrangement uses TRBV11-2 and TRBJ1-1; TRBD1 aligns across 7 bases. The trim removed 5 bases at V and 4 bases at J, leaving 10 bases unmatched. The CDR3 length is 15 residues. CDR1 and CDR2 (germline): SGHAT, FQNNGV. CDR3 protein: CASSEKTGAATEAFF. In nucleotides, the CDR3 is TGTGCCAGCAGCGAAAAAACAGGGGCGGCCACTGAAGCTTTCTTT.

The chain employs TRBV5-8 and TRBJ2-7; the D gene is possibly TRBD1 (5 bases). Germline CDR1 reads SGHTS; CDR2 reads YDEGEE. The CDR3 extends over 13 amino acids. V was cut by 8 bases and J by 2 bases, with 14 bases left in between. The DNA for the CDR3 is TGTGCCAGTTCCCAGGACAAGCCCTACGAGCAGTACTTC. This gives the protein CASSQDKPYEQYF.

This clone appeared a single time. V gene TRBV7-3 combines with J gene TRBJ2-5, with a possible D match to TRBD1 (6 bases). There are 16 residues in the CDR3. The germline CDR1 and CDR2 sequences are SGHTA and FQGTGA. V was cut by 2 bases and J by 0 bases, with 13 bases left in between. The CDR3 reads CASSLFGRGYQETQYF. The CDR3 DNA is TGTGCCAGCAGCTTATTCGGAAGGGGGTACCAAGAGACCCAGTACTTC. Based on the CDR3 plus reference TRBV7-3 and TRBJ2-5, the full variable domain is GAGVSQTPSNKVTEKGKYVELRCDPISGHTALYWYRQSLGQGPEFLIYFQGTGAADDSGLPNDRFFAVRPEGSVSTLKIQRTERGDSAVYLCASSLFGRGYQETQYFGPGTRLLVL.

The chain links TRBV4-3 to TRBJ2-3; the D gene is possibly TRBD1 (6 bases). Germline CDR1 and CDR2: LGHNA and YSLEER. There are 13 residues in the CDR3. Trimming left V 0 bases short and J 8 bases short, with 9 bases between. The CDR3 sequence: CASSQDEGGTQYF. CDR3 coding DNA: TGCGCCAGCAGCCAAGATGAAGGGGGTACGCAGTATTTT.

The chain links TRBV5-4 to TRBJ1-2; a weak D match, TRBD1 (6 bases). CDR3 length equals 14 residues. V was trimmed by 6 bases and J by 3 bases, leaving 15 bases between them. Germline V gene data show CDR1 as SGHNT and CDR2 as YYREEE (reference sequence). The CDR3, as DNA: TGTGCCAGCACCCCAGCCCAGGGGCACTATGGCTACACCTTC. Translating it yields CASTPAQGHYGYTF.

The chain recombines TRBV12-3 or TRBV12-4 with TRBJ2-3; perhaps TRBD2 as D (6 bases). The germline V and J ends were trimmed by 6 bases and 4 bases, with 8 bases remaining between them. The CDR3 totals 12 residues. The CDR3 DNA reads as TGTGCCAGCAGCTGGGGGGCAGATACGCAGTATTTT. Translation: CASSWGADTQYF.

The chain recombines TRBV6-1 with TRBJ2-7, with 9 bases matching TRBD2. Per the germline V gene, CDR1 is MNHNS and CDR2 is SASEGT. J gave up 0 bases and V 1 base, and 10 bases lay outside the gene matches. This CDR3 spans 18 amino acids. CDR3 sequence: CASSEDGKIAGASYEQYF. DNA of the CDR3: TGTGCCAGCAGTGAAGACGGGAAAATAGCGGGGGCCTCCTACGAGCAGTACTTC.

The V gene is TRBV27, the J gene TRBJ2-3; D gene unclear. Germline CDR1 MNHEY, CDR2 SMNVEV (reference sequence). The CDR3 has 14 residues. Deletions cut 4 bases from V and 2 bases from J, with 10 bases between. CDR3 nucleotides: TGTGCCAGCAGTTCAATCAGAAACACAGATACGCAGTATTTT. Its translation: CASSSIRNTDTQYF.

V usage is TRBV19 and J usage is TRBJ2-1, with 10 positions matching TRBD2. J was trimmed by 4 bases and V by 5 bases; bases with no gene match: 5. Per germline, CDR1 LNHDA and CDR2 SQIVND (reference sequence). There are 15 residues in the CDR3. CDR3 nucleotide sequence: TGTGCCAGTAGTCCTCAAGCGGGGGGGTACAATGAGCAGTTCTTC. It yields the protein CASSPQAGGYNEQFF.

This rearrangement joins TRBV7-9 to TRBJ2-5; 7 bases line up with TRBD2. The length of the CDR3 is 15 residues. Germline V gene sequence: CDR1 SEHNR, CDR2 FQNEAQ (reference sequence). V was pared by 3 bases and J by 5 bases, with 9 bases of the junction left unmatched. The CDR3 coding sequence is TGTGCCAGCAGCTTCTCCTTGCGGGGGAGTGAGACCCAGTACTTC. It is translated as CASSFSLRGSETQYF.